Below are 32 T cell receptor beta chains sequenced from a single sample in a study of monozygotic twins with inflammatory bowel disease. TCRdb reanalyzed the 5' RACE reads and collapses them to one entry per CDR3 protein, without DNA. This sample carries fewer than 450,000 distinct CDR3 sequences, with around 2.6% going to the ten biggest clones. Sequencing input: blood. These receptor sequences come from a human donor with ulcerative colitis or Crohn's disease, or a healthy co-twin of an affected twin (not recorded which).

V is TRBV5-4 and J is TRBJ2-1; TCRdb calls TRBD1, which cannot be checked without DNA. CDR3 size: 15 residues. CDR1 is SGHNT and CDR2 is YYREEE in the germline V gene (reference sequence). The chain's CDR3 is CASRRGQGDYNEQFF. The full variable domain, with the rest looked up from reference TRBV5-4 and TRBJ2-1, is ETGVTQSPTHLIKTRGQQVTLRCSSQSGHNTVSWYQQALGQGPQFIFQYYREEENGRGNFPPRFSGLQFPNYSSELNVNALELDDSALYLCASRRGQGDYNEQFFGPGTRLTVL.

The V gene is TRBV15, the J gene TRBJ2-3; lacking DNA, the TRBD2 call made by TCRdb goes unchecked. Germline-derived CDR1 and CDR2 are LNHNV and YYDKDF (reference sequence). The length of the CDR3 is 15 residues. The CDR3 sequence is CATSGGRGRGDTQYF.

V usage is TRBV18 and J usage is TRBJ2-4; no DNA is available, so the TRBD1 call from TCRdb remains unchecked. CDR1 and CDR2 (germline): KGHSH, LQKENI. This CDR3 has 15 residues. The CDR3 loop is CASSFDRANKNIQYF.

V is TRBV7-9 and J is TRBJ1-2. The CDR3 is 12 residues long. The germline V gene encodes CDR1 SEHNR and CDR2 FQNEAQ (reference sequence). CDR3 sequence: CASSLVQNGYTF.

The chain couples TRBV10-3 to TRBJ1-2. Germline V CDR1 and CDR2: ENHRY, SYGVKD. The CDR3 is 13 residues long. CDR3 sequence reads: CAISDRAHYGYTF.

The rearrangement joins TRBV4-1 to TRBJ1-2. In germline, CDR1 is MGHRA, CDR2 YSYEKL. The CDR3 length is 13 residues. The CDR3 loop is CASSQQVDYGYTF.

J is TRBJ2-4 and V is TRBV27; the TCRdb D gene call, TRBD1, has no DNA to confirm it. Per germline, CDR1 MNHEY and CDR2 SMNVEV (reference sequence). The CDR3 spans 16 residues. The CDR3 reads CASSLLGQGSKNIQYF.

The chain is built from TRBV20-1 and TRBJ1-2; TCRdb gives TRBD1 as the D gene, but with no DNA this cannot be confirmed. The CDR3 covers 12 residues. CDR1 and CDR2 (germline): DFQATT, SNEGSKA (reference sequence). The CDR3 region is CSAVIQGDGYTF.

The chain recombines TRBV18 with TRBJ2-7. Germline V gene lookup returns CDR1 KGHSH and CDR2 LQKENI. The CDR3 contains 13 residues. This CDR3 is CASSTDGNYEQYF.

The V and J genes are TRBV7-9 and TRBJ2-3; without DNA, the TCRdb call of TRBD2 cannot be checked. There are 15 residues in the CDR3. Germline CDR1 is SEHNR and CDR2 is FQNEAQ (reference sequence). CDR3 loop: CASSSWGESGDTQYF.

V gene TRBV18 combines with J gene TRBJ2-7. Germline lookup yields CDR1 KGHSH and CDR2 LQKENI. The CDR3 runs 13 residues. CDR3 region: CASSPAADYEQYF.

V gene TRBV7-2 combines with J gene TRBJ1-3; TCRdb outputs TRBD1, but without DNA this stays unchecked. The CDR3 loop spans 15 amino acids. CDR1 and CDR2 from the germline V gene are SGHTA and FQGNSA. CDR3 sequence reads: CASSLDRGTGNTIYF. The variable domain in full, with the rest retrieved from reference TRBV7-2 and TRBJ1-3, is GAGVSQSPSNKVTEKGKDVELRCDPISGHTALYWYRQSLGQGLEFLIYFQGNSAPDKSGLPSDRFSAERTGGSVSTLTIQRTQQEDSAVYLCASSLDRGTGNTIYFGEGSWLTVV.

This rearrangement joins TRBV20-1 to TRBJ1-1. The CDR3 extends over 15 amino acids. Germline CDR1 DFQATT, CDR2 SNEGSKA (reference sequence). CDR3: CSARDPRRFFTEAFF.

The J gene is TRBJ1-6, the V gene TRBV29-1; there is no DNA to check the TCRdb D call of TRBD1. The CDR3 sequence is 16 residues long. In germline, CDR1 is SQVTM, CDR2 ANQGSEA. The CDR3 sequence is CSVPAPWVSSNSPLHF.

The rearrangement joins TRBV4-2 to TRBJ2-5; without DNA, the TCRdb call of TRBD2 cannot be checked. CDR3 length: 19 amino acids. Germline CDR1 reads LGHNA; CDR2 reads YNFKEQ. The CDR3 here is CASSASLLGLGFNQETQYF.

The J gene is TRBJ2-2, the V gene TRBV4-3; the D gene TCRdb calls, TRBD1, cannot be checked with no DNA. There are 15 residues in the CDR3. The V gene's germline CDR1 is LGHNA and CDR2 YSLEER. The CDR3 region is CASSQQTGIAGELFF.

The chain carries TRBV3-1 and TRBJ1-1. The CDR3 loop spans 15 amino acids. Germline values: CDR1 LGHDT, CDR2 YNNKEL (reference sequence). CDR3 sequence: CASSQAEIYTNEAFF.

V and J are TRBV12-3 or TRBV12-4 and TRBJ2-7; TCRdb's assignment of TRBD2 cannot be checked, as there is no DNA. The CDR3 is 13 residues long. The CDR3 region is CASSFPASYEQYF.

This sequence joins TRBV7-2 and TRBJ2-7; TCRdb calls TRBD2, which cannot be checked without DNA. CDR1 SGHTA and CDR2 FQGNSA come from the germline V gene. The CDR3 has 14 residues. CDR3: CASSLALGVNEQYF.

The CDR3: CASRHGTAENQPQHF. This chain connects TRBV12-3 or TRBV12-4 to TRBJ1-5. The CDR3 runs to 15 residues.

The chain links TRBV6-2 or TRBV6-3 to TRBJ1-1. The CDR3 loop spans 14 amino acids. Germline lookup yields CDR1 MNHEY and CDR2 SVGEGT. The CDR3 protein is CASSSPVGNTEAFF.

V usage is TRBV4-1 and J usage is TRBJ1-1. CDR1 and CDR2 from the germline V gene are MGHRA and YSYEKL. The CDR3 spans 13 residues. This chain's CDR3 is CASSQIMNTEAFF.

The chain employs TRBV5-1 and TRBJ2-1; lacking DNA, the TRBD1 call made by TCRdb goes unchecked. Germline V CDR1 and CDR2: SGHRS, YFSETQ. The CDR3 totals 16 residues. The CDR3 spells CASSLGAGTGDNEQFF. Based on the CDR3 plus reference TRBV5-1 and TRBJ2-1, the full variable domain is KAGVTQTPRYLIKTRGQQVTLSCSPISGHRSVSWYQQTPGQGLQFLFEYFSETQRNKGNFPGRFSGRQFSNSRSEMNVSTLELGDSALYLCASSLGAGTGDNEQFFGPGTRLTVL.

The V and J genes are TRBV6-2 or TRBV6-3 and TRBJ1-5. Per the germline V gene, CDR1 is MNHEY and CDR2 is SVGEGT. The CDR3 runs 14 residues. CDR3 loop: CASSYHGGDQPQHF.

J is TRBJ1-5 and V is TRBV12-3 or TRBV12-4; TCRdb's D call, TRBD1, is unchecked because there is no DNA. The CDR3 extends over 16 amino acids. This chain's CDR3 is CASSFGFRGRGQPQHF.

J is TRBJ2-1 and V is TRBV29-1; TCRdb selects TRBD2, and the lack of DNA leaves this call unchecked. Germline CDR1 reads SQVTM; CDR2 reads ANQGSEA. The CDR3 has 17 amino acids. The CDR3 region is CSVEGGALGTPQYQQFF.

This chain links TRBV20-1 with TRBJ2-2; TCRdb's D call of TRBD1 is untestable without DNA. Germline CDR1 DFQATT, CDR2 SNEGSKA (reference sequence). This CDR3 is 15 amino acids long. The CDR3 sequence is CSASGRGGFTGELFF.

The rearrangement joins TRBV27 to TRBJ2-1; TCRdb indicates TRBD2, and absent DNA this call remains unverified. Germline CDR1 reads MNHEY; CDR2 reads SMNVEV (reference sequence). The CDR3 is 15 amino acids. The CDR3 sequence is CASSLVLALSYEQFF.

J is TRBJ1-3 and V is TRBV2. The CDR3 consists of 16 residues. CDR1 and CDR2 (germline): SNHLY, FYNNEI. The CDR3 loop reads CASSLRGYSTGNTIYF.

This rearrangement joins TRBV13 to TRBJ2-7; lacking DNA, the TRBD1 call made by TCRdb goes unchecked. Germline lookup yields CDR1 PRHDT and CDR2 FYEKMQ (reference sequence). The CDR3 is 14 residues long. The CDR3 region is CASSPDRDSYEQYF.

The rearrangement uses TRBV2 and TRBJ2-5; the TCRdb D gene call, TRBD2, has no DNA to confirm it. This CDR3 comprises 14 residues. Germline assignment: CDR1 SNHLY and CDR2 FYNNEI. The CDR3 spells CASSPWTPEETQYF. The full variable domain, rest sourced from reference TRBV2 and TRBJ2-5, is EPEVTQTPSHQVTQMGQEVILRCVPISNHLYFYWYRQILGQKVEFLVSFYNNEISEKSEIFDDQFSVERPDGSNFTLKIRSTKLEDSAMYFCASSPWTPEETQYFGPGTRLLVL.

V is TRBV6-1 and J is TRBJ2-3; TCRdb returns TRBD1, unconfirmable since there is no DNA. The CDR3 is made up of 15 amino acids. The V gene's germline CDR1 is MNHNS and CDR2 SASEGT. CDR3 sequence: CASTPDIGATDTQYF.